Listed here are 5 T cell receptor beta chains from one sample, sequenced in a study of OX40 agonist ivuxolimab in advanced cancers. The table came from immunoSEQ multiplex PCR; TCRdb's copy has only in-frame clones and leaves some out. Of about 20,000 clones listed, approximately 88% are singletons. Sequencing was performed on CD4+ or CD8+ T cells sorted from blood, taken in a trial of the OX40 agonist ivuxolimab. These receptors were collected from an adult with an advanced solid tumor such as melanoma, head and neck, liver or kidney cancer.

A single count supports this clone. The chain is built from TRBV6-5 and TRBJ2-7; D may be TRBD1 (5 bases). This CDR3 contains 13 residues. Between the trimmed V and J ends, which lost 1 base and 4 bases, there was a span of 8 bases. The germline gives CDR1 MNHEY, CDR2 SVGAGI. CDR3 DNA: TGTGCCAGCAGTTACTTTAAGGGGTACGAGCAGTACTTC. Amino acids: CASSYFKGYEQYF.

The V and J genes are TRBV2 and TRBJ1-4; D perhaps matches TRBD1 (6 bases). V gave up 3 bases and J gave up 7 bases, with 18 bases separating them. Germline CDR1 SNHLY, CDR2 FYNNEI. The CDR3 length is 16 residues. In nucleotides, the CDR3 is TGTGCCAGCAGTGAGAAACCGGGGGGGCGGAGTGAAAAACTGTTTTTT. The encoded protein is CASSEKPGGRSEKLFF.

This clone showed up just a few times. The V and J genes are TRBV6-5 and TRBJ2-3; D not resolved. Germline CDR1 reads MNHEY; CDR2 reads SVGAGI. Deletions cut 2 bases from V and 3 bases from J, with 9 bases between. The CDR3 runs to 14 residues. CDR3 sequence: CASSYESNTDTQYF. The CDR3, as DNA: TGTGCCAGCAGTTACGAGAGTAATACAGATACGCAGTATTTT.

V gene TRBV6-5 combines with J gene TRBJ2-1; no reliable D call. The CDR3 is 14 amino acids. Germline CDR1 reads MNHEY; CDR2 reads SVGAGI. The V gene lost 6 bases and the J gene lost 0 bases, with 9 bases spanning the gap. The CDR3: CASRQASSYNEQFF. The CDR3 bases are TGTGCCAGCAGGCAGGCGAGCTCCTACAATGAGCAGTTCTTC.

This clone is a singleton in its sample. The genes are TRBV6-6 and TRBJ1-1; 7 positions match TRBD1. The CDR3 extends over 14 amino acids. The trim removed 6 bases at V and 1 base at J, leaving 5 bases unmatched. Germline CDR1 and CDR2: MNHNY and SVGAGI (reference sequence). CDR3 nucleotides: TGTGCCAGCAGCGCAGGGGGAGGGAACACTGAAGCTTTCTTT. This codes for CASSAGGGNTEAFF.